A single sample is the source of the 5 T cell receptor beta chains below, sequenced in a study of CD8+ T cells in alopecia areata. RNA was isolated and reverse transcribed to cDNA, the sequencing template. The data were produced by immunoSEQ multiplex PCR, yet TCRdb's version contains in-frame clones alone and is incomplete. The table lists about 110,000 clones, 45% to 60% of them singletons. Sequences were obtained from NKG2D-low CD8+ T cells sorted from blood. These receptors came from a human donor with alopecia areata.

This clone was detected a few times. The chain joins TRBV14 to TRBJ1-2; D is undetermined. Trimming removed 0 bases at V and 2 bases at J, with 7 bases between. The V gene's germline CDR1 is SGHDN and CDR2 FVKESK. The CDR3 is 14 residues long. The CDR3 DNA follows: TGTGCCAGCAGCCAAGAAGCAGGCAACTATGGCTACACCTTC. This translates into CASSQEAGNYGYTF.

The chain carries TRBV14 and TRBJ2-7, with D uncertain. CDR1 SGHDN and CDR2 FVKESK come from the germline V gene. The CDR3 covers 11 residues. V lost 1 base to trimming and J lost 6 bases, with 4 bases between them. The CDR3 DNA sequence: TGTGCCAGCAGCCAAGGGGGCGAGCAGTACTTC. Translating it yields CASSQGGEQYF. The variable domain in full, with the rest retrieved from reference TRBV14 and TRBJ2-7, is EAGVTQFPSHSVIEKGQTVTLRCDPISGHDNLYWYRRVMGKEIKFLLHFVKESKQDESGMPNNRFLAERTGGTYSTLKVQPAELEDSGVYFCASSQGGEQYFGPGTRLTVT.

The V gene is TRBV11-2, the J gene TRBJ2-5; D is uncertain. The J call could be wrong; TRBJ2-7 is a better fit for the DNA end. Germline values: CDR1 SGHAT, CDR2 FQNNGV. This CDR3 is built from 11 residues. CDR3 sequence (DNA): TGTGCCAGCAGCCGAAACGACGAGCAGTACTTC. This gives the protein CASSRNDEQYF.

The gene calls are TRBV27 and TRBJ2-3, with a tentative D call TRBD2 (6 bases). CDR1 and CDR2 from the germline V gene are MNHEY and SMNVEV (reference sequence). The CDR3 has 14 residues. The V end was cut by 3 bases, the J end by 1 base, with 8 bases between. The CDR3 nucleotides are TGTGCCAGCAGTTTCTGGGGGGGCACAGATACGCAGTATTTT. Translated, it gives CASSFWGGTDTQYF.

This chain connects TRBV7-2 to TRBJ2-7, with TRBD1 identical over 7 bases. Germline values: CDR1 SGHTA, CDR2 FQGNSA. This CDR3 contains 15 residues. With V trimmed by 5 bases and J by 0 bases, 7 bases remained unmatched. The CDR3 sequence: CASSPTYRGSYEQYF. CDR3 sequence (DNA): TGTGCCAGCAGCCCTACCTACAGGGGCTCCTACGAGCAGTACTTC.